The 10 T cell receptor beta chains listed next were all sequenced from one sample in a study of control samples from healthy donors and cancer patients. The protocol was immunoSEQ multiplex PCR, while the TCRdb copy is restricted to in-frame clones and leaves out a portion. The data contain 150,000 or so clones, about 91% of them singletons. The source material was blood. These receptors were taken from a man aged 18 to 30 in good health.

This clone showed up just once. J is TRBJ2-3 and V is TRBV5-1; D is perhaps TRBD1 (6 bases). CDR3 length: 15 residues. CDR1 and CDR2 from the germline V gene are SGHRS and YFSETQ. Trimming removed 3 bases from V and 6 bases from J, with 17 bases in between. Here the CDR3 reads CASSSGQNLLDTQYF. In nucleotides, the CDR3 is TGCGCCAGCAGCTCCGGACAGAACCTTTTGGATACGCAGTATTTT. The entire variable domain, with the rest obtained from reference TRBV5-1 and TRBJ2-3, is as follows: KAGVTQTPRYLIKTRGQQVTLSCSPISGHRSVSWYQQTPGQGLQFLFEYFSETQRNKGNFPGRFSGRQFSNSRSEMNVSTLELGDSALYLCASSSGQNLLDTQYFGPGTRLTVL.

This chain joins TRBV20-1 and TRBJ2-7; 8 bases agree with TRBD2. The germline CDR1 and CDR2 sequences are DFQATT and SNEGSKA (reference sequence). J was trimmed by 7 bases and V by 3 bases; bases with no gene match: 5. The CDR3 extends over 12 amino acids. CDR3 coding DNA: TGCAGTGCTAGTGTGATAGCGGGGGAGCAGTACTTC. It yields the protein CSASVIAGEQYF.

The chain carries TRBV4-1 and TRBJ1-6; a possible D gene is TRBD1 (5 bases). This CDR3 is built from 15 residues. Germline V CDR1 and CDR2: MGHRA, YSYEKL. With 0 bases removed from V and 12 bases from J, the gap between germline ends came to 15 bases. CDR3 protein: CASSQDLSGRVPLHF. The DNA for the CDR3 is TGCGCCAGCAGCCAAGATCTATCGGGACGGGTACCCCTCCACTTT.

V gene TRBV19 combines with J gene TRBJ1-6, with a weak D call TRBD1 (6 bases). Germline V gene data show CDR1 as LNHDA and CDR2 as SQIVND (reference sequence). This CDR3 comprises 18 residues. V lost 4 bases and J lost 8, with 24 bases in between. For the CDR3, the DNA is TGTGCCAGTAGTACCACACTCATCGACAGGTTGGGTGATTCACCCCTCCACTTT. Translating it yields CASSTTLIDRLGDSPLHF. Supplemented by reference TRBV19 and TRBJ1-6, the full variable domain reads DGGITQSPKYLFRKEGQNVTLSCEQNLNHDAMYWYRQDPGQGLRLIYYSQIVNDFQKGDIAEGYSVSREKKESFPLTVTSAQKNPTAFYLCASSTTLIDRLGDSPLHFGNGTRLTVT.

This chain uses TRBV6-2 or TRBV6-3 with TRBJ2-1; 7 bases align to TRBD1. The CDR3 totals 14 residues. Germline lookup yields CDR1 MNHEY and CDR2 SVGEGT. The ends lost 5 bases at V and 7 bases at J; junction bases unmatched: 8. CDR3 nucleotide sequence: TGTGCCAGCAGTCTCGACAGGGCCCTTAATGAGCAGTTCTTC. Translated, it gives CASSLDRALNEQFF.

The chain has TRBV10-3 and TRBJ1-2, with D possibly being TRBD1 (6 bases). Germline assignment: CDR1 ENHRY and CDR2 SYGVKD. Trimming left V 2 bases short and J 1 base short, with 8 bases between. The CDR3 sequence is 14 residues long. The CDR3 sequence is CAISERTDNYGYTF. The CDR3 DNA reads as TGTGCCATCAGTGAGAGGACAGATAACTATGGCTACACCTTC.

This clone is a singleton in its sample. This sequence joins TRBV28 and TRBJ1-5, with D maybe TRBD1 (5 bases). The CDR3 is made up of 14 amino acids. V lost 6 bases and J lost 4, with 13 bases in between. From germline, CDR1 is MDHEN and CDR2 SYDVKM. The CDR3 reads CASRSPGRNQPQHF. DNA for the CDR3: TGTGCCAGCAGATCGCCAGGGAGAAATCAGCCCCAGCATTTT.

The rearrangement joins TRBV5-1 to TRBJ1-5, with 9 bases that match TRBD1. Germline values: CDR1 SGHRS, CDR2 YFSETQ. Trimming cost V 0 bases and J 2 bases; bases outside gene matches: 0. The CDR3 extends over 15 amino acids. CDR3 bases: TGCGCCAGCAGCTTGGGGGACAGGGGCAATCAGCCCCAGCATTTT. Residues: CASSLGDRGNQPQHF.

The CDR3 region has the DNA TGTGCCAGCAGTGTTCGGGGGGGAGCCAAAAACATTCAGTACTTC. This sequence encodes CASSVRGGAKNIQYF. The V and J genes are TRBV2 and TRBJ2-4; TRBD2 agrees at 8 bases. Trimming at V came to 4 bases and at J to 0 bases, leaving 2 bases not matched to a gene. The CDR3 contains 15 residues. The germline gives CDR1 SNHLY, CDR2 FYNNEI. Full variable domain (missing parts from reference TRBV2 and TRBJ2-4): EPEVTQTPSHQVTQMGQEVILRCVPISNHLYFYWYRQILGQKVEFLVSFYNNEISEKSEIFDDQFSVERPDGSNFTLKIRSTKLEDSAMYFCASSVRGGAKNIQYFGAGTRLSVL.

The count of this clone is one. The chain has TRBV7-2 and TRBJ1-5, with D hard to call. The CDR3 has 15 residues. The V gene's germline CDR1 is SGHTA and CDR2 FQGNSA. V lost 3 bases, J lost 4 bases, and 13 bases lay in between. The CDR3 here is CASSFGSGRNQPQHF. The CDR3 nucleotides are TGTGCCAGCAGCTTCGGTTCCGGACGGAATCAGCCCCAGCATTTT.